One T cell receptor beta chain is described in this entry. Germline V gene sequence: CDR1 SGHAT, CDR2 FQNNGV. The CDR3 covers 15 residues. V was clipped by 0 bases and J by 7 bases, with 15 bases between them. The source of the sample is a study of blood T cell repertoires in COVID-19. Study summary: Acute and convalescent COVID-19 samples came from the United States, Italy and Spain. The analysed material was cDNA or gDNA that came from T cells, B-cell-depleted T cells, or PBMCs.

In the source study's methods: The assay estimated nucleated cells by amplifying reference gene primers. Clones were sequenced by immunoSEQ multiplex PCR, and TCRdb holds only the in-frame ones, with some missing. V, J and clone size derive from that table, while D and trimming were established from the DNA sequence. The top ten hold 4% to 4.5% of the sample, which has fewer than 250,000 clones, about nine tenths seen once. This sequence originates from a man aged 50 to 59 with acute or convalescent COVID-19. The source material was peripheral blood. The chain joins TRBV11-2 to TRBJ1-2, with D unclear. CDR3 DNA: TGTGCCAGCAGCTTAGAACGGGCCGCTACTAGTGGCTACACCTTC. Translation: CASSLERAATSGYTF. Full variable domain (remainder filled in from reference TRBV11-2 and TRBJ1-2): EAGVAQSPRYKIIEKRQSVAFWCNPISGHATLYWYQQILGQGPKLLIQFQNNGVVDDSQLPKDRFSAERLKGVDSTLKIQPAKLEDSAVYLCASSLERAATSGYTFGSGTRLTVV.